The T cell receptor beta chain described here comes from a study of blood T cell repertoires in COVID-19. In the study overall: The analysed material was cDNA or gDNA that came from T cells, B-cell-depleted T cells, or PBMCs.

Sequencing was performed with immunoSEQ multiplex PCR; in TCRdb, only in-frame clones are kept and a portion is missing. The sample holds 200,000 to 250,000 clones, 89% seen once. V lost 6 bases, J lost 7 bases, and 7 bases stayed unmatched. The CDR3 consists of 13 residues. Input material: peripheral blood. This sequence was found in a man aged 55 to 70 who had recovered from COVID-19. J is TRBJ2-5 and V is TRBV12-3 or TRBV12-4; 8 nucleotides agree with TRBD1. CDR3 DNA sequence: TGTGCCAGCAGGACGGGACAGGACAGGACCCAGTACTTC. This gives the protein CASRTGQDRTQYF.